Following are 27 T cell receptor beta chains from one sample sequenced in a study of T cell responses to AZD1222 COVID-19 vaccine. TCRdb's copy holds only in-frame clones and misses some; the assay was immunoSEQ multiplex PCR. Here the sample spans roughly 120,000 clones, about 89% being singletons. Sequenced material: peripheral blood, taken 28 days after the second AZD1222 dose. These receptors were collected from an adult who received the AZD1222 COVID-19 vaccine.

This clone ranks as medium-sized (0.01 to 0.1%). The V gene is TRBV2, the J gene TRBJ1-5; D is possibly TRBD1 (5 bases). This CDR3 spans 13 amino acids. Trimming shortened V by 0 bases and J by 13 bases, and 13 bases separated the two germline ends. Germline V gene lookup returns CDR1 SNHLY and CDR2 FYNNEI. CDR3 amino acids: CASSEAELGEQHF. CDR3 nucleotides: TGTGCCAGCAGTGAAGCAGAATTAGGGGAACAGCATTTT.

This sequence joins TRBV5-1 and TRBJ2-7; D not resolved. Germline loops: CDR1 SGHRS, CDR2 YFSETQ. The V and J ends lost 4 bases and 2 bases respectively, with 16 bases between them. The CDR3 is made up of 15 amino acids. For the CDR3, the DNA is TGCGCCAGCAGCGCAGGCGGCGGTTTTCCCTACGAGCAGTACTTC. It translates to CASSAGGGFPYEQYF.

The chain joins TRBV28 to TRBJ2-5; 8 bases fit TRBD1. In germline, CDR1 is MDHEN, CDR2 SYDVKM. This CDR3 region has 14 residues. The V and J ends lost 10 bases and 4 bases, in that order; junction bases with no gene match: 11. CDR3 coding DNA: TGTGCCACCAACCCTCAGGGGGCCGGAGAGACCCAGTACTTC. It translates to CATNPQGAGETQYF.

The rearrangement uses TRBV7-9 and TRBJ1-4; D not certain. Trimming removed 5 bases at V and 7 bases at J, with 14 bases between. Germline V gives CDR1 SEHNR, CDR2 FQNEAQ (reference sequence). CDR3 length: 14 amino acids. Written as DNA, the CDR3 is TGTGCCAGCAGCCCCCTGAGTACGGGTGAAAAACTGTTTTTT. It yields the protein CASSPLSTGEKLFF.

The chain uses TRBV20-1 and TRBJ1-1, with D perhaps matching TRBD1 (6 bases). This CDR3 comprises 11 residues. Trimming shortened V by 7 bases and J by 3 bases, and 9 bases separated the two germline ends. Per germline, CDR1 DFQATT and CDR2 SNEGSKA (reference sequence). The CDR3 is CSGGRDTEAFF. The CDR3 nucleotides read TGCAGTGGGGGGCGGGACACTGAAGCTTTCTTT.

This rearrangement joins TRBV6-5 to TRBJ1-1, with 9 bases aligning to TRBD1. The junction had 5 bases not matched to a gene; V was cut back by 6 bases and J by 3 bases. The CDR3 covers 14 residues. Germline V gene sequence: CDR1 MNHEY, CDR2 SVGAGI. CDR3 bases: TGTGCCAGCAGAAAGGGACAGGGACACACTGAAGCTTTCTTT. As protein: CASRKGQGHTEAFF.

The gene calls are TRBV28 and TRBJ1-5; D remains ambiguous. Looked up from germline, CDR1 is MDHEN and CDR2 is SYDVKM. Trimming removed 4 bases from V and 2 bases from J, with 12 bases in between. The length of the CDR3 is 15 residues. CDR3 protein: CASSSPAVGNQPQHF. DNA for the CDR3: TGTGCCAGCAGTTCTCCGGCAGTGGGCAATCAGCCCCAGCATTTT.

The chain employs TRBV7-9 and TRBJ2-1, with 9 bases fitting TRBD2. This CDR3 is 15 amino acids long. Germline CDR1 is SEHNR and CDR2 is FQNEAQ (reference sequence). The trim removed 1 base at V and 7 bases at J, leaving 5 bases unmatched. The CDR3, as DNA: TGTGCCAGCAGCTTAGGACTAGCGGTTAGAAATGAGCAGTTCTTC. This sequence encodes CASSLGLAVRNEQFF.

V gene TRBV12-3 or TRBV12-4 combines with J gene TRBJ2-1; possibly TRBD1 or TRBD2 for D (5 bases each). Trimming cost V 5 bases and J 10 bases, with 12 bases left between them. The CDR3 loop spans 12 amino acids. In nucleotides, the CDR3 is TGTGCCAGCAGTCCGGGACCGGTCGAGCAGTTCTTC. Translated: CASSPGPVEQFF.

The chain has TRBV5-6 and TRBJ2-7; maybe TRBD1 (5 bases). Germline V gives CDR1 SGHDT, CDR2 YYEEEE. Between the trimmed V and J ends, which lost 0 bases and 2 bases, there was a span of 6 bases. CDR3 length equals 13 residues. The CDR3 region has the DNA TGTGCCAGCAGCTTGGTCAGGGCCTACGAGCAGTACTTC. Amino acid sequence: CASSLVRAYEQYF.

This chain joins TRBV16 and TRBJ1-5, with D possibly TRBD1 on 6 matching bases. In germline, CDR1 is KGHSY, CDR2 FQNENV. This CDR3 comprises 13 residues. The V end lost 7 bases, the J end lost 7 bases, and 14 bases lay between the germline ends. DNA for the CDR3: TGTGCCAGCAACCCAGGGGCGGAACAGCCCCAGCATTTT. This gives the protein CASNPGAEQPQHF. The entire variable domain, with the rest obtained from reference TRBV16 and TRBJ1-5, is as follows: GEEVAQTPKHLVRGEGQKAKLYCAPIKGHSYVFWYQQVLKNEFKFLISFQNENVFDETGMPKERFSAKCLPNSPCSLEIQATKLEDSAVYFCASNPGAEQPQHFGDGTRLSIL.

CDR3 sequence reads: CASSLGLAQTKYF. The CDR3 DNA follows: TGTGCCAGCAGTTTAGGACTAGCGCAAACGAAGTACTTC. The V and J genes are TRBV6-2 or TRBV6-3 and TRBJ2-7, with TRBD2 matching over 9 bases. V lost 4 bases and J lost 11; bases outside the gene matches: 9. The CDR3 runs 13 residues. Germline V gene lookup returns CDR1 MNHEY and CDR2 SVGEGT.

CDR3 loop: CASSYVDFGEQYF. The CDR3 coding sequence is TGTGCCAGCAGTTACGTGGATTTCGGGGAGCAGTACTTC. The chain uses TRBV6-5 and TRBJ2-7, with D unclear. V was clipped by 2 bases and J by 7 bases, with 12 bases between them. The CDR3 spans 13 residues. Germline V gene sequence: CDR1 MNHEY, CDR2 SVGAGI.

The chain joins TRBV7-3 to TRBJ2-1, with TRBD1 matching 8 bases. Germline V gives CDR1 SGHTA, CDR2 FQGTGA. V shed 8 bases and J 5 bases; nucleotides not matched to a gene: 8. This CDR3 is 14 amino acids long. The CDR3 bases are TGTGCCAGCCGCAAGACAGGGGCAGACAATGAGCAGTTCTTC. Translated, it gives CASRKTGADNEQFF.

The chain uses TRBV11-2 and TRBJ2-7; 13 positions match TRBD2. The germline V gene has CDR1 SGHAT and CDR2 FQNNGV. The CDR3 sequence is 15 residues long. The J segment lost 4 bases and the V segment lost 5 bases, leaving 5 bases of the junction unmatched. In DNA, the CDR3 is TGTGCCAGCAGCGCACTAGCGGGGGGGCCTTACGAGCAGTACTTC. It specifies CASSALAGGPYEQYF.

This sequence joins TRBV27 and TRBJ2-7; the D is unclear. The ends were cut back, 9 bases at V and 0 bases at J, with 12 bases in the middle. The CDR3 has 13 amino acids. CDR1 is MNHEY, CDR2 SMNVEV, per germline (reference sequence). The CDR3 DNA follows: TGTGCCAGTGCGGTTGGCTTCTCCTACGAGCAGTACTTC. Translation: CASAVGFSYEQYF.

A few counts support this clone. The chain uses TRBV19 and TRBJ1-4; TRBD1 matches at 8 bases. Trimming took 7 bases from V and 8 from J; bases not matched to a gene: 6. Germline V gene sequence: CDR1 LNHDA, CDR2 SQIVND (reference sequence). The CDR3 is 13 residues long. CDR3 bases: TGTGCCAGTAATGACAGGGGTGGCGAAAAACTGTTTTTT. Residues: CASNDRGGEKLFF.

The CDR3 sequence is CATSRGQGASETQYF. In DNA form, the CDR3 reads TGTGCCACCAGCAGAGGACAGGGGGCTTCGGAGACCCAGTACTTC. The rearrangement links TRBV15 to TRBJ2-5; the match to TRBD1 covers 10 bases. Trimming at V came to 1 base and at J to 5 bases, leaving 4 bases not matched to a gene. Germline V gene lookup returns CDR1 LNHNV and CDR2 YYDKDF (reference sequence). The CDR3 runs to 15 residues. The entire variable domain, with the rest obtained from reference TRBV15 and TRBJ2-5, is as follows: DAMVIQNPRYQVTQFGKPVTLSCSQTLNHNVMYWYQQKSSQAPKLLFHYYDKDFNNEADTPDNFQSRRPNTSFCFLDIRSPGLGDTAMYLCATSRGQGASETQYFGPGTRLLVL.

The chain recombines TRBV6-5 with TRBJ1-5, with unresolved D. Germline CDR1 MNHEY, CDR2 SVGAGI. This CDR3 comprises 14 residues. The V end was cut by 2 bases, the J end by 4 bases, with 9 bases between. DNA for the CDR3: TGTGCCAGCAGTTACGGGGTCGGAAATCAGCCCCAGCATTTT. Its translation: CASSYGVGNQPQHF.

This chain uses TRBV7-2 with TRBJ2-1; weak D call: TRBD2 (6 bases). CDR3 length: 18 amino acids. Trimming removed 4 bases at V and 7 bases at J, with 26 bases between. Germline V gene lookup returns CDR1 SGHTA and CDR2 FQGNSA. The CDR3 DNA reads as TGTGCCAGCAGCTCCGGACACAGGATAGGGCGGGGTTTAAATGAGCAGTTCTTC. It is translated as CASSSGHRIGRGLNEQFF.

J is TRBJ1-3 and V is TRBV4-1; possibly TRBD1 for D (5 bases). CDR1 is MGHRA and CDR2 is YSYEKL in the germline V gene. Trimming took off 4 bases at V and 0 bases at J, with 13 bases between the two ends. This CDR3 is 16 amino acids long. As DNA, the CDR3 is TGCGCCAGCAGCCGCCAGGCAGGGCTCTCTGGAAACACCATATATTTT. Protein sequence: CASSRQAGLSGNTIYF.

CDR3 sequence reads: CAWSDSYNSPLHF. The CDR3 DNA reads as TGTGCCTGGAGTGACTCCTATAATTCACCCCTCCACTTT. The rearrangement links TRBV30 to TRBJ1-6; D gene uncertain. Trimming removed 1 base from V and 0 bases from J, with 1 base in between. Germline CDR1 is GTSNPN and CDR2 is SVGIG (reference sequence). The CDR3 has 13 residues.

This chain uses TRBV6-5 with TRBJ1-6; TRBD1 agrees at 7 bases. V trimming: 4 bases; J trimming: 0 bases; junction bases outside the gene matches: 3. In germline, CDR1 is MNHEY, CDR2 SVGAGI. This CDR3 is built from 16 residues. The CDR3 sequence is CASSFGTVSYNSPLHF. CDR3 nucleotides: TGTGCCAGCAGTTTCGGGACAGTCTCCTATAATTCACCCCTCCACTTT.

The rearrangement joins TRBV11-1 to TRBJ2-7, with D perhaps matching TRBD2 (6 bases). The length of the CDR3 is 14 residues. Between the trimmed V and J ends, which lost 2 bases and 4 bases, there was a span of 12 bases. Looked up from germline, CDR1 is SGHAT and CDR2 is FQDESV (reference sequence). The CDR3 sequence: CASSLTGSGYEQYF. Written as DNA, the CDR3 is TGTGCCAGCAGCTTAACCGGGAGTGGTTACGAGCAGTACTTC.

The chain joins TRBV29-1 to TRBJ2-3, with D perhaps matching TRBD2 (6 bases). The CDR3 has 13 amino acids. Germline CDR1 SQVTM, CDR2 ANQGSEA. V was trimmed by 4 bases and J by 5 bases, leaving 13 bases between them. The CDR3 DNA is TGCAGCGTTGGGTCGGGGGAAGAAGATACGCAGTATTTT. Translation gives CSVGSGEEDTQYF.

The V gene is TRBV7-2, the J gene TRBJ2-7; 8 bases line up with TRBD1. The germline V gene encodes CDR1 SGHTA and CDR2 FQGNSA. The trim removed 4 bases at V and 4 bases at J, leaving 9 bases unmatched. The CDR3 is made up of 15 amino acids. The CDR3 is CASSSPSTGEYEQYF. The CDR3 DNA follows: TGTGCCAGCAGCTCCCCTTCGACAGGGGAGTACGAGCAGTACTTC.

The V and J genes are TRBV4-2 and TRBJ2-2; 9 bases align to TRBD1. J lost 4 bases, V lost 1 base, and 4 bases had no gene match. The CDR3 length is 16 residues. Per the germline V gene, CDR1 is LGHNA and CDR2 is YNFKEQ. The CDR3 coding sequence is TGTGCCAGCAGCCAAGTAGGACAGGGGACCACCGGGGAGCTGTTTTTT. The encoded protein is CASSQVGQGTTGELFF.